This TCR beta chain appears in the sequencing data of a study of T cell changes during pregnancy in multiple sclerosis. This clone is deemed medium-sized. Generated by immunoSEQ multiplex PCR, the TCRdb table keeps only in-frame clones and is missing some. The table shows 14,000 to 15,000 clones, with roughly 85% occurring only once. The CDR3 loop spans 15 amino acids. V trimming: 4 bases; J trimming: 4 bases; junction bases outside the gene matches: 4. The germline V gene has CDR1 SGDLS and CDR2 YYNGEE. The input for sequencing was CD8+ T cells from peripheral blood mononuclear cells, taken in the first trimester of pregnancy. This clonotype originated in a female donor with multiple sclerosis, enrolled in a pregnancy study. This chain uses TRBV9 with TRBJ2-3; 12 bases fit TRBD2. Here the CDR3 reads CASSSSGRGADTQYF. CDR3 bases: TGTGCCAGCAGCTCTAGCGGGAGGGGGGCAGATACGCAGTATTTT.